The 26 T cell receptor beta chains presented below share a single source sample, sequenced in a study of cytomegalovirus exposure and HLA in healthy donors. Primers for the PCR totalled 60 Vbeta and 13 Jbeta. This table comes from immunoSEQ multiplex PCR, and its TCRdb copy is limited to in-frame clones, with some not included. Among about 200,000 clones listed, 70% to 80% were seen once. What was sequenced was PBMCs. The receptors originated from a girl aged 2 to 9 in good health and CMV-seronegative.

This clone has more than one count but fewer than ten. The chain combines TRBV4-1 with TRBJ2-7; TRBD2 matches at 7 bases. The V gene end was trimmed by 5 bases and the J gene end by 4 bases; junction bases not matched to a gene: 5. Germline assignment: CDR1 MGHRA and CDR2 YSYEKL. There are 13 residues in the CDR3. Here the CDR3 reads CASSLGLDYEQYF. For the CDR3, the DNA is TGCGCCAGCAGCTTAGGACTAGATTACGAGCAGTACTTC.

The chain employs TRBV19 and TRBJ2-7, with D unclear. Trimming removed 1 base from V and 0 bases from J, with 4 bases in between. There are 13 residues in the CDR3. CDR1 is LNHDA, CDR2 SQIVND, per germline (reference sequence). This CDR3 reads CASSIVRSYEQYF. Here the CDR3 DNA reads TGTGCCAGTAGTATAGTCCGCTCCTACGAGCAGTACTTC.

The gene calls are TRBV6-6 and TRBJ2-7, with 11 bases matching TRBD1. The CDR3 loop spans 15 amino acids. J gave up 5 bases and V 6 bases, and 9 bases lay outside the gene matches. Germline loops: CDR1 MNHNY, CDR2 SVGAGI (reference sequence). CDR3: CASRTEGTGGHEQYF. The CDR3, as DNA: TGTGCCAGCAGGACCGAAGGGACAGGGGGGCACGAGCAGTACTTC.

This rearrangement joins TRBV11-2 to TRBJ2-5; 14 positions match TRBD2. V lost 4 bases, J lost 4 bases, and 8 bases stayed unmatched. The CDR3 contains 17 residues. Germline V gives CDR1 SGHAT, CDR2 FQNNGV. This CDR3 is CASSSNLGLAGAETQYF. CDR3 in DNA: TGTGCCAGCAGCTCCAACCTGGGACTAGCGGGAGCAGAGACCCAGTACTTC.

The CDR3 sequence is CASSYSVGGGQNEQFF. In nucleotides, the CDR3 is TGTGCCAGCAGTTACTCGGTGGGGGGGGGCCAGAATGAGCAGTTCTTC. The chain combines TRBV6-6 with TRBJ2-1, with a tentative D call TRBD2 (7 bases). In germline, CDR1 is MNHNY, CDR2 SVGAGI (reference sequence). The CDR3 consists of 16 residues. Trimming stripped 0 bases from V and 7 bases from J, with 16 bases between.

The chain links TRBV4-1 to TRBJ2-4; D gene uncertain. V lost 4 bases and J lost 0, with 10 bases in between. The CDR3 extends over 15 amino acids. Germline assignment: CDR1 MGHRA and CDR2 YSYEKL. The CDR3: CASSPRILAKNIQYF. The DNA of the CDR3 is TGCGCCAGCAGCCCGAGGATTTTAGCCAAAAACATTCAGTACTTC.

V and J are TRBV5-1 and TRBJ1-1, with a weak D call TRBD1 (6 bases). Trimming pared 5 bases from V and 0 bases from J, leaving 14 bases between. The germline CDR1 and CDR2 sequences are SGHRS and YFSETQ. The CDR3 length is 15 residues. The CDR3 nucleotides read TGCGCCAGCAGGCCTGACAGGTACATGAACACTGAAGCTTTCTTT. Translation: CASRPDRYMNTEAFF.

The chain combines TRBV6-5 with TRBJ1-4; the D gene is possibly TRBD1 (5 bases). The CDR3 is 15 residues long. The germline V gene has CDR1 MNHEY and CDR2 SVGAGI. V was pared by 4 bases and J by 3 bases, with 12 bases between. In DNA form, the CDR3 reads TGTGCCAGCAGTTTGGCCCAGGGATCTAATGAAAAACTGTTTTTT. Its protein is CASSLAQGSNEKLFF.

The chain joins TRBV15 to TRBJ2-3; the D is unclear. The CDR3 sequence is 16 residues long. Germline loops: CDR1 LNHNV, CDR2 YYDKDF (reference sequence). The V end was cut by 0 bases, the J end by 0 bases, with 10 bases between. This chain's CDR3 is CATSRELTPSTDTQYF. The CDR3 nucleotides are TGTGCCACCAGCAGAGAACTCACTCCTAGCACAGATACGCAGTATTTT. The full variable domain, in which reference TRBV15 and TRBJ2-3 provide the parts outside the CDR3, is DAMVIQNPRYQVTQFGKPVTLSCSQTLNHNVMYWYQQKSSQAPKLLFHYYDKDFNNEADTPDNFQSRRPNTSFCFLDIRSPGLGDTAMYLCATSRELTPSTDTQYFGPGTRLTVL.

The J gene is TRBJ1-2, the V gene TRBV27, with 8 bases identical to TRBD1. The V gene's germline CDR1 is MNHEY and CDR2 SMNVEV (reference sequence). The junction had 7 bases not matched to a gene; V was cut back by 5 bases and J by 5 bases. This CDR3 is 14 amino acids long. Written as DNA, the CDR3 is TGTGCCAGCAGTCCGGGCGGGACAGGTTATGGCTACACCTTC. This translates into CASSPGGTGYGYTF.

The genes are TRBV11-2 and TRBJ2-6, with D uncertain. V dropped 10 bases and J dropped 0 bases, with 13 bases sitting between them. This CDR3 spans 15 amino acids. Germline loops: CDR1 SGHAT, CDR2 FQNNGV. In DNA form, the CDR3 reads TGTGCCACCACTAACGAAAGCTCTGGGGCCAACGTCCTGACTTTC. Translated, it gives CATTNESSGANVLTF.

The gene calls are TRBV11-2 and TRBJ1-1; D unclear. V was shortened by 3 bases and J by 3 bases, with 8 bases between the two germline ends. This CDR3 contains 13 residues. The germline gives CDR1 SGHAT, CDR2 FQNNGV. The CDR3, as DNA: TGTGCCAGCAGCTTGGGCAGCTACACTGAAGCTTTCTTT. It is translated as CASSLGSYTEAFF.

This chain links TRBV4-1 with TRBJ2-7; 9 bases are shared with TRBD1. This CDR3 is built from 17 residues. The V and J ends lost 2 bases and 7 bases, in that order; junction bases with no gene match: 15. The germline V gene has CDR1 MGHRA and CDR2 YSYEKL. This CDR3 is CASSQQVNLQGASEQYF. CDR3 coding DNA: TGCGCCAGCAGCCAACAGGTGAATCTACAGGGGGCAAGTGAGCAGTACTTC.

As concerns this clone: Relative to the germline gene, one junction end is altered; a read error may explain this. V usage is TRBV18 and J usage is TRBJ2-3; 8 bases align to TRBD2. The CDR3 loop spans 18 amino acids. Germline V gene data show CDR1 as KGHSH and CDR2 as LQKENI. The CDR3 sequence: CASSPSRELAVQKDTQYF. The CDR3 region has the DNA TGTGCCAGCTCACCATCCCGGGAACTAGCGGTCCAAAAGGATACACAGTATTTT.

This chain uses TRBV7-9 with TRBJ2-2; D is perhaps TRBD2 (6 bases). CDR3 length: 13 residues. Germline V gives CDR1 SEHNR, CDR2 FQNEAQ (reference sequence). V was cut by 1 base and J by 6 bases, with 6 bases left in between. The CDR3 loop reads CASSLGEAGELFF. The CDR3 coding sequence is TGTGCCAGCAGCTTAGGGGAGGCCGGGGAGCTGTTTTTT.

The chain is built from TRBV7-9 and TRBJ2-7; 7 bases are a match to TRBD2. Germline values: CDR1 SEHNR, CDR2 FQNEAQ (reference sequence). There are 11 residues in the CDR3. V lost 5 bases and J lost 7; bases outside the gene matches: 2. The CDR3 sequence: CASSGGGEQYF. For the CDR3, the DNA is TGTGCCAGCAGCGGGGGGGGTGAGCAGTACTTC.

The chain employs TRBV7-7 and TRBJ2-5, with D possibly TRBD1 on 5 matching bases. Germline V gene sequence: CDR1 SSHAT, CDR2 FNYEAQ (reference sequence). V lost 1 base, J lost 9 bases, and 18 bases lay in between. CDR3 length: 15 amino acids. The CDR3 bases are TGTGCCAGCAGCTTAGGGCCGACTCAGGGCGGAGCCCAGTACTTC. Its translation is CASSLGPTQGGAQYF.

As DNA, the CDR3 is TGTGCCAGCAGCGGTACCTCAGGGCTACACACCGGGGAGCTGTTTTTT. Translating it yields CASSGTSGLHTGELFF. The J gene is TRBJ2-2, the V gene TRBV5-4, with D possibly TRBD1 on 5 matching bases. CDR3 size: 16 residues. Per germline, CDR1 SGHNT and CDR2 YYREEE (reference sequence). V was clipped by 4 bases and J by 3 bases, with 16 bases between them.

The rearrangement links TRBV29-1 to TRBJ1-2, with D perhaps matching TRBD1 (6 bases). CDR3 length equals 13 residues. CDR1 is SQVTM and CDR2 is ANQGSEA in the germline V gene. Trimming shortened V by 5 bases and J by 5 bases, and 15 bases separated the two germline ends. Here the CDR3 reads CSVRQVVGYGYTF. CDR3 nucleotides: TGCAGCGTTCGACAGGTAGTCGGATATGGCTACACCTTC.

There are a few counts of this clone. The chain recombines TRBV29-1 with TRBJ1-5, with D perhaps TRBD1 (6 bases). CDR1 and CDR2 from the germline V gene are SQVTM and ANQGSEA. V lost 4 bases and J lost 9, with 13 bases in between. The CDR3 length is 12 residues. CDR3 amino acids: CSVAPETGPQHF. The DNA of the CDR3 is TGCAGCGTTGCCCCCGAGACAGGGCCCCAGCATTTT.

The CDR3 reads CASRLAAQETQYF. The CDR3 nucleotides read TGTGCCAGCAGACTAGCGGCACAAGAGACCCAGTACTTC. V gene TRBV11-2 combines with J gene TRBJ2-5; TRBD2 matches 8 bases. The CDR3 is 13 residues long. After removal of 6 bases from V and 2 bases from J, the junction contained 2 bases not matched to a gene. The germline CDR1 and CDR2 sequences are SGHAT and FQNNGV.

This rearrangement joins TRBV6-1 to TRBJ1-2; 9 nucleotides match TRBD1. The trim removed 2 bases at V and 6 bases at J, leaving 10 bases unmatched. Germline CDR1 is MNHNS and CDR2 is SASEGT. The CDR3 extends over 16 amino acids. In nucleotides, the CDR3 is TGTGCCAGCAGTGAAAACAGGGGGCACTTCGTGAATGGCTACACCTTC. The encoded protein is CASSENRGHFVNGYTF.

This clone was counted once. J is TRBJ2-3 and V is TRBV30, with D possibly being TRBD1 (6 bases). The germline V and J ends were trimmed by 3 bases and 0 bases, with 13 bases remaining between them. Germline V gene data show CDR1 as GTSNPN and CDR2 as SVGIG (reference sequence). The CDR3 is made up of 15 amino acids. CDR3 coding DNA: TGTGCCTGGAGGCCCCCTAGGGGGAGCACAGATACGCAGTATTTT. Protein product: CAWRPPRGSTDTQYF.

This chain joins TRBV19 and TRBJ1-1; 7 bases line up with TRBD1. The CDR3 sequence is 14 residues long. J lost 1 base, V lost 5 bases, and 4 bases had no gene match. Germline V CDR1 and CDR2: LNHDA, SQIVND (reference sequence). The CDR3 sequence: CASSLNRGNTEAFF. CDR3 DNA sequence: TGTGCCAGTAGTCTCAACAGGGGGAACACTGAAGCTTTCTTT.

The genes are TRBV4-1 and TRBJ1-2; weak D call: TRBD1 (5 bases). V was pared by 0 bases and J by 2 bases, with 13 bases between. The V gene's germline CDR1 is MGHRA and CDR2 YSYEKL. The CDR3 has 16 residues. CDR3 sequence reads: CASSQDLGGANYGYTF. Here the CDR3 DNA reads TGCGCCAGCAGCCAAGATCTCGGTGGGGCGAACTATGGCTACACCTTC.

The rearrangement joins TRBV5-4 to TRBJ1-1; D possibly corresponds to TRBD1 (6 bases). Germline V gives CDR1 SGHNT, CDR2 YYREEE (reference sequence). The CDR3 totals 15 residues. Trimming stripped 4 bases from V and 1 base from J, with 14 bases between. CDR3 loop: CASSRPQGENTEAFF. The CDR3 DNA reads as TGTGCCAGCAGCCGCCCACAGGGTGAGAACACTGAAGCTTTCTTT.